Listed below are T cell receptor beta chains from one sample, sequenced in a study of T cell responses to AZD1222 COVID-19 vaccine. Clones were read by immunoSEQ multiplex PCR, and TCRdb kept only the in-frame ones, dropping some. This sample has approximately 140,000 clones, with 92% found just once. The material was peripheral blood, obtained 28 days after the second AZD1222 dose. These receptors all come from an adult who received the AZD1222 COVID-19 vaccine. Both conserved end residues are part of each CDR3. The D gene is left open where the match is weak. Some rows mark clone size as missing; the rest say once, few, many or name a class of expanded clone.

CDR3nt: TGTGCCAGCAGTGGGCAGAGCGGGAGGGATCACAATGAGCAGTTCTTC
CDR3aa: CASSGQSGRDHNEQFF
abundance: NA
d_gene: TRBD2
v_gene: TRBV6-4
j_gene: TRBJ2-1

CDR3nt: TGTGCCAGCAACCAACAGGGAAGCGTACACGAGCAGTACTTC
CDR3aa: CASNQQGSVHEQYF
abundance: NA
d_gene: NA
v_gene: TRBV14
j_gene: TRBJ2-7

CDR3nt: TGTGCCAGCAGCCAACTAGCGGGAGGGTACGAGCAGTACTTC
CDR3aa: CASSQLAGGYEQYF
abundance: NA
d_gene: TRBD2
v_gene: TRBV7-8
j_gene: TRBJ2-7

CDR3nt: TGTGCCAGCAGCTTCTTCGGGACTAGCGGGCCAGACGAACACCGGGGAGCTGTTTTT
CDR3aa: CASSFFGTSGPDEHRGAVF
abundance: once
d_gene: TRBD2
v_gene: TRBV11-3
j_gene: TRBJ2-2

CDR3nt: TGCGCCAGCAGCCAACTAGCGGGAGGTTCCACCGGGGAGCTGTTTTTT
CDR3aa: CASSQLAGGSTGELFF
abundance: NA
d_gene: TRBD2
v_gene: TRBV4-3
j_gene: TRBJ2-2

CDR3nt: TGTGCCACCAGTCATCATCGACTAGCGGGATCCTCCCCGTGGGAGCAGTTCTTC
CDR3aa: CATSHHRLAGSSPWEQFF
abundance: NA
d_gene: TRBD2
v_gene: TRBV24-1
j_gene: TRBJ2-1

CDR3nt: TGTGCCACCAGCCGGGGGACAACTAATGAAAAACTGTTTTTT
CDR3aa: CATSRGTTNEKLFF
abundance: NA
d_gene: NA
v_gene: TRBV15
j_gene: TRBJ1-4

CDR3nt: TGCGCCAGTGCCGGGACTAGCGGCTACAATGAGCAGTTCTTC
CDR3aa: CASAGTSGYNEQFF
abundance: NA
d_gene: TRBD2
v_gene: TRBV5-1
j_gene: TRBJ2-1

CDR3nt: TGTGCCAGCAGCTTAGGAGTGCCCGGGGGCGGAGACAATGAGCAGTTCTTC
CDR3aa: CASSLGVPGGGDNEQFF
abundance: NA
d_gene: NA
v_gene: TRBV11-3
j_gene: TRBJ2-1

CDR3nt: TGTGCCAGCAGTGAGGACAGGGGCCCAGATACGCAGTATTTT
CDR3aa: CASSEDRGPDTQYF
abundance: once
d_gene: TRBD1
v_gene: TRBV6-6
j_gene: TRBJ2-3

CDR3nt: TGTGCCAGCAGCTTAGATGGGGCTAGCGGGAGCCCGGGGGCCAACGTCCTGACTTTC
CDR3aa: CASSLDGASGSPGANVLTF
abundance: NA
d_gene: TRBD2
v_gene: TRBV11-2
j_gene: TRBJ2-6

CDR3nt: TGTGCCAGCAGTCCCCCGGGTTTTTCTGGAAACACCATATATTTT
CDR3aa: CASSPPGFSGNTIYF
abundance: NA
d_gene: NA
v_gene: TRBV25-1
j_gene: TRBJ1-3

CDR3nt: TGTGCCAGCAGCGTAGACACGCCCACAGATACGCAGTATTTT
CDR3aa: CASSVDTPTDTQYF
abundance: NA
d_gene: NA
v_gene: TRBV9
j_gene: TRBJ2-3

CDR3nt: TGCGCCAGCAGCCGCACAGTGGAGGAAAAACTGTTTTTT
CDR3aa: CASSRTVEEKLFF
abundance: NA
d_gene: NA
v_gene: TRBV4-1
j_gene: TRBJ1-4

CDR3nt: TGTGCCTCACTTAACGGGGGATCTGGAAACACCATATATTTT
CDR3aa: CASLNGGSGNTIYF
abundance: NA
d_gene: NA
v_gene: TRBV28
j_gene: TRBJ1-3

CDR3nt: TGTGCCAGCAGGACAGACATGAACACTGAAGCTTTCTTT
CDR3aa: CASRTDMNTEAFF
abundance: NA
d_gene: NA
v_gene: TRBV6-5
j_gene: TRBJ1-1

CDR3nt: TGTGCCAGCAGCGGCAGGGACAGGGTTCCCCAGACTTACTATGGCTACACCTTC
CDR3aa: CASSGRDRVPQTYYGYTF
abundance: NA
d_gene: TRBD1
v_gene: TRBV7-9
j_gene: TRBJ1-2

CDR3nt: TGTGCCAGCAGTTCGACAGGGGACTATGGCTACACCTTC
CDR3aa: CASSSTGDYGYTF
abundance: NA
d_gene: TRBD1
v_gene: TRBV6-5
j_gene: TRBJ1-2

CDR3nt: TGCGCCAGCAGTCGGGGGGCGGAAAGCTCTGGAAACACCATATATTTT
CDR3aa: CASSRGAESSGNTIYF
abundance: NA
d_gene: NA
v_gene: TRBV4-1
j_gene: TRBJ1-3

CDR3nt: TGTGCCACCAGCAGAGATTCCCCCACCGCCTACACCTTC
CDR3aa: CATSRDSPTAYTF
abundance: NA
d_gene: NA
v_gene: TRBV15
j_gene: TRBJ1-2

CDR3nt: TGTGCCACCAGTGATGGGACTATCGGGGGGGAGACCCAGTACTTC
CDR3aa: CATSDGTIGGETQYF
abundance: NA
d_gene: TRBD2
v_gene: TRBV24-1
j_gene: TRBJ2-5

CDR3nt: TGTGCCATCAGTGAGTCTGGACAGGGGAATCAGCCCCAGCATTTT
CDR3aa: CAISESGQGNQPQHF
abundance: NA
d_gene: TRBD1
v_gene: TRBV10-3
j_gene: TRBJ1-5

CDR3nt: TGTGCCAGCAGTCCTCGAGGACAGGGGAATCTCTATGGCTACACCTTC
CDR3aa: CASSPRGQGNLYGYTF
abundance: NA
d_gene: TRBD1
v_gene: TRBV25-1
j_gene: TRBJ1-2

CDR3nt: TGTGCCAGCAGCCCCTCAGACCAGGAAGCTTTCTTT
CDR3aa: CASSPSDQEAFF
abundance: NA
d_gene: NA
v_gene: TRBV7-9
j_gene: TRBJ1-1

CDR3nt: TGTGCCAGCATCTTTGACAGGGGAAGTACTGAAGCTTTCTTT
CDR3aa: CASIFDRGSTEAFF
abundance: NA
d_gene: TRBD1
v_gene: TRBV6-5
j_gene: TRBJ1-1

CDR3nt: TGTGCCAGCAGCTTAGGTCCGCGCGGGGCGACCTACGAGCAGTACTTC
CDR3aa: CASSLGPRGATYEQYF
abundance: NA
d_gene: NA
v_gene: TRBV11-2
j_gene: TRBJ2-7

CDR3nt: TGTGCCAGCAGCCGAAGCGGGAGGGCCGAAGAGACCCAGTACTTC
CDR3aa: CASSRSGRAEETQYF
abundance: NA
d_gene: TRBD2
v_gene: TRBV7-3
j_gene: TRBJ2-5

CDR3nt: TGTGCCACCAGCAAGCGGAGGACCTACAATGAGCAGTTCTTC
CDR3aa: CATSKRRTYNEQFF
abundance: NA
d_gene: NA
v_gene: TRBV15
j_gene: TRBJ2-1

CDR3nt: TGTGCCACCAGTGATTGGGGACAGGGGGCGTCTCACGAGCAGTACTTC
CDR3aa: CATSDWGQGASHEQYF
abundance: NA
d_gene: TRBD1
v_gene: TRBV24-1
j_gene: TRBJ2-7

CDR3nt: TGTGCCAGCAGCCAAGAGTACGGAAGCAATCAGCCCCAGCATTTT
CDR3aa: CASSQEYGSNQPQHF
abundance: NA
d_gene: NA
v_gene: TRBV4-2
j_gene: TRBJ1-5

CDR3nt: TGTGCCAGCAGTTTATATAGCGGGAGGGACAACGAGCAGTACTTC
CDR3aa: CASSLYSGRDNEQYF
abundance: NA
d_gene: TRBD2
v_gene: TRBV27
j_gene: TRBJ2-7

CDR3nt: TGTGCCAGCAGCCCGACAGCGAACACTGAAGCTTTCTTT
CDR3aa: CASSPTANTEAFF
abundance: NA
d_gene: NA
v_gene: TRBV7-9
j_gene: TRBJ1-1

CDR3nt: TGTGCCAGCAGCCACAGACTAGCGGTAACTAGCACAGATACGCAGTATTTT
CDR3aa: CASSHRLAVTSTDTQYF
abundance: NA
d_gene: TRBD2
v_gene: TRBV7-9
j_gene: TRBJ2-3

CDR3nt: TGTGCCAGCAGTAGGACAGGGAGCCAAGAGACCCAGTACTTC
CDR3aa: CASSRTGSQETQYF
abundance: NA
d_gene: TRBD1
v_gene: TRBV6-2/TRBV6-3
j_gene: TRBJ2-5

CDR3nt: TGTGCCAGTAGTACGGAATATAGCAATCAGCCCCAGCATTTT
CDR3aa: CASSTEYSNQPQHF
abundance: NA
d_gene: NA
v_gene: TRBV19
j_gene: TRBJ1-5

CDR3nt: TGTGCCCCAGTGGGGGGCTACGAGCAGTACTTC
CDR3aa: CAPVGGYEQYF
abundance: NA
d_gene: NA
v_gene: TRBV27
j_gene: TRBJ2-7

CDR3nt: TGTGCCAGCAGTTTATCAGTGTCCAACGTCCTGACTTTC
CDR3aa: CASSLSVSNVLTF
abundance: NA
d_gene: NA
v_gene: TRBV27
j_gene: TRBJ2-6

CDR3nt: TGTGCCAGCAGTTCAAGAAGAGCTGGGACAGGGAGCTATGGCTACACCTTC
CDR3aa: CASSSRRAGTGSYGYTF
abundance: NA
d_gene: TRBD1
v_gene: TRBV27
j_gene: TRBJ1-2

CDR3nt: TGTGCCACCTCCCAGGGACTTCGCTACGAGCAGTACTTC
CDR3aa: CATSQGLRYEQYF
abundance: NA
d_gene: NA
v_gene: TRBV6-5
j_gene: TRBJ2-7

CDR3nt: TGTGCCAGTAGACTCGGGAACACTAACACCGGGGAGCTGTTTTTT
CDR3aa: CASRLGNTNTGELFF
abundance: NA
d_gene: NA
v_gene: TRBV19
j_gene: TRBJ2-2

CDR3nt: TGTGCCAGCAGCGCCCAGGGGGTTCCTACGACTGTGCGTGAAAAACTGTTTTTT
CDR3aa: CASSAQGVPTTVREKLFF
abundance: NA
d_gene: TRBD1
v_gene: TRBV9
j_gene: TRBJ1-4

CDR3nt: TGCGCCAGCAGCTTGTCGAGACAGGGAAGCACTGAAGCTTTCTTT
CDR3aa: CASSLSRQGSTEAFF
abundance: NA
d_gene: TRBD1
v_gene: TRBV5-1
j_gene: TRBJ1-1

CDR3nt: TGTGCCAGCAGCGTGGGACCCATGAAGCTGTTTTTT
CDR3aa: CASSVGPMKLFF
abundance: NA
d_gene: NA
v_gene: TRBV7-6
j_gene: TRBJ2-2

CDR3nt: TGTGCCAGCAGCTCCGTCCCAGTCTATGGCTACACCTTC
CDR3aa: CASSSVPVYGYTF
abundance: NA
d_gene: NA
v_gene: TRBV7-9
j_gene: TRBJ1-2

CDR3nt: TGTGCCAGCAGCTTAGGCGGGTTGGGGGCTGGAAACACCATATATTTT
CDR3aa: CASSLGGLGAGNTIYF
abundance: once
d_gene: NA
v_gene: TRBV7-6
j_gene: TRBJ1-3

CDR3nt: TGTGCCAGCAGTTATGCAGGGAGCATGAACACTGAAGCTTTCTTT
CDR3aa: CASSYAGSMNTEAFF
abundance: NA
d_gene: NA
v_gene: TRBV6-5
j_gene: TRBJ1-1

CDR3nt: TGTGCCAGCAGTTCCCCGGGACAGACGAACACTGAAGCTTTCTTT
CDR3aa: CASSSPGQTNTEAFF
abundance: once
d_gene: TRBD1
v_gene: TRBV28
j_gene: TRBJ1-1

CDR3nt: TGTGCCAGCAGTTACACTGGAGCCCGGGAGGGCTACACCTTC
CDR3aa: CASSYTGAREGYTF
abundance: NA
d_gene: NA
v_gene: TRBV6-2/TRBV6-3
j_gene: TRBJ1-2

CDR3nt: TGTGCCAGTAGTGAGGGTTTGTCTAGCACAGATACGCAGTATTTT
CDR3aa: CASSEGLSSTDTQYF
abundance: NA
d_gene: NA
v_gene: TRBV19
j_gene: TRBJ2-3

CDR3nt: TGTGCCAGCAGTCGGGACGGCTCCTATAATTCACCCCTCCACTTT
CDR3aa: CASSRDGSYNSPLHF
abundance: once
d_gene: NA
v_gene: TRBV7-2
j_gene: TRBJ1-6

CDR3nt: TGTGCCAGTAGTAATGAAGTTCGGTTCTTTGGGGCCAACGTCCTGACTTTC
CDR3aa: CASSNEVRFFGANVLTF
abundance: NA
d_gene: NA
v_gene: TRBV19
j_gene: TRBJ2-6

CDR3nt: TGTGCCAGCAGCCCCCTAAGGGGGAACTATGGCTACACCTTC
CDR3aa: CASSPLRGNYGYTF
abundance: NA
d_gene: NA
v_gene: TRBV7-2
j_gene: TRBJ1-2

CDR3nt: TGTGCCAGCACTGACCCCTCAGGGCGGAACACTGAAGCTTTCTTT
CDR3aa: CASTDPSGRNTEAFF
abundance: NA
d_gene: NA
v_gene: TRBV28
j_gene: TRBJ1-1